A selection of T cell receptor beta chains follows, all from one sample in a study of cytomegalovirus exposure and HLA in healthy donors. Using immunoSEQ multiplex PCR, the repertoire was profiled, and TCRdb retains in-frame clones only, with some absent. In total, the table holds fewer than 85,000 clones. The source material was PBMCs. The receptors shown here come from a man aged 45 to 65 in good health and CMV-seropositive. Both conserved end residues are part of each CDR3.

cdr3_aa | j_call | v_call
CASSRREIGETQYF | TRBJ2-5 | TRBV18
CASSPGLESDTQYF | TRBJ2-3 | TRBV9
CASSYSGPRGQYEQYF | TRBJ2-7 | TRBV6-6
CASSWRGLLGDEQFF | TRBJ2-1 | TRBV5-6
CAQSKLEGLAVSTDTQYF | TRBJ2-3 | TRBV19
CASSGGTAEETQYF | TRBJ2-5 | TRBV5-1
CASSLNRNTGELFF | TRBJ2-2 | TRBV5-6
CAISPTSGGLTDTQYF | TRBJ2-3 | TRBV10-3
CAWVMDRRHNSPLHF | TRBJ1-6 | TRBV30
CASSLWGSDEQYF | TRBJ2-7 | TRBV5-1
CASSPGQGLNTEAFF | TRBJ1-1 | TRBV5-1
CASSEWHGGTSGNTIYF | TRBJ1-3 | TRBV6-1
CASSPGQVTLNTEAFF | TRBJ1-1 | TRBV7-2
CASRQGAGSEQFF | TRBJ2-1 | TRBV27
CASGFASTDTQYF | TRBJ2-3 | TRBV30
CASSLGTGENTGELFF | TRBJ2-2 | TRBV11-2
CASSSTGANYGYTF | TRBJ1-2 | TRBV7-9
CATSRDKVDRMPYSNQPQHF | TRBJ1-5 | TRBV15
CASSSGQGANTGELFF | TRBJ2-2 | TRBV6-6
CASGGGGGYTF | TRBJ1-2 | TRBV27
CASSQDLERNSYNEQFF | TRBJ2-1 | TRBV4-1
CASSIGGGQPSSEQYF | TRBJ2-7 | TRBV19
CASRLPGQGTIEQYF | TRBJ2-7 | TRBV6-1
CASSYELGQGGEQYF | TRBJ2-7 | TRBV5-1
CASSDFPESNEQFF | TRBJ2-1 | TRBV6-4
CASTQGGAEAFF | TRBJ1-1 | TRBV28
CASSPTGTQGETQYF | TRBJ2-5 | TRBV18
CASSLARIYGYTF | TRBJ1-2 | TRBV5-6
CASSREGYNEQFF | TRBJ2-1 | TRBV5-1
CASSLAGRKDEQFF | TRBJ2-1 | TRBV7-9
CASSLGSRAGARETQYF | TRBJ2-5 | TRBV11-2
CASSEPGQGKLFF | TRBJ1-4 | TRBV6-1
CASSLSGDYGYTF | TRBJ1-2 | TRBV5-1
CASSLDSYEQYF | TRBJ2-7 | TRBV19
CASSLSDRAGNQPQHF | TRBJ1-5 | TRBV4-1